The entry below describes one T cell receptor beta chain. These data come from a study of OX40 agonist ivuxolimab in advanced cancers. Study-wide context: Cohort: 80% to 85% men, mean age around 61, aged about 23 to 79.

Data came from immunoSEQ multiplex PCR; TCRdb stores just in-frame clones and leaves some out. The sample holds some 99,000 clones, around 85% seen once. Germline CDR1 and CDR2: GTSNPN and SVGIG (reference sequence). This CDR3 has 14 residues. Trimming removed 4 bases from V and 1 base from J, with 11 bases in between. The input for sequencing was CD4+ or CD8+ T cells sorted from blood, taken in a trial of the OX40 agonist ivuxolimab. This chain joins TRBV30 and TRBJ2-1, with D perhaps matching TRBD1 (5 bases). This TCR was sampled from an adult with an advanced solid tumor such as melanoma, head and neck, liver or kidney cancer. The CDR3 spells CAWKKGVSYNEQFF. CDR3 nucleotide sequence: TGTGCCTGGAAAAAAGGGGTTTCCTACAATGAGCAGTTCTTC.